The next 18 T cell receptor beta chains were all read from a single sample in a study of PD-1 blockade in classical Hodgkin lymphoma. Indicated time point: newly diagnosed, previously untreated cHL patient sample. Thawed PBMCs were subjected to magnetic negative selection, which yielded isolated CD8+ T cells. The table came from immunoSEQ multiplex PCR; TCRdb's copy has only in-frame clones and leaves some out. The table includes about 9,500 clones, around 84% detected once. Sequenced: CD8+ T cells from blood. The receptors were sampled from a human donor with classical Hodgkin lymphoma.

The sample holds a few counts of this clone. The chain recombines TRBV7-9 with TRBJ1-6; the D is unclear. In germline, CDR1 is SEHNR, CDR2 FQNEAQ (reference sequence). This CDR3 spans 14 amino acids. Trimming shortened V by 3 bases and J by 9 bases, and 12 bases separated the two germline ends. The chain's CDR3 is CASSFAVLGSPLHF. The CDR3 nucleotides read TGTGCCAGCAGCTTCGCGGTTCTTGGTTCACCCCTCCACTTT.

The rearrangement joins TRBV4-1 to TRBJ1-6, with D possibly TRBD1 on 5 matching bases. This CDR3 is built from 15 residues. The V gene lost 0 bases and the J gene lost 10 bases, with 13 bases spanning the gap. Looked up from germline, CDR1 is MGHRA and CDR2 is YSYEKL. The CDR3 here is CASSQESGTRSPLHF. CDR3 nucleotide sequence: TGCGCCAGCAGCCAAGAGTCCGGGACGAGGTCACCCCTCCACTTT.

CDR3 nucleotide sequence: TGTGCCAGCTCGGACTGGTACAATGAGCAGTTCTTC. Translation gives CASSDWYNEQFF. J is TRBJ2-1 and V is TRBV28; TRBD2 might be the D (5 bases). The CDR3 totals 12 residues. Germline V lookup: CDR1 MDHEN, CDR2 SYDVKM. With 8 bases removed from V and 4 bases from J, the gap between germline ends came to 9 bases.

This clone was observed a handful of times. V gene TRBV10-2 combines with J gene TRBJ2-1, with no clear D. CDR1 is WSHSY, CDR2 SAAADI, per germline. The CDR3 is made up of 14 amino acids. V shed 8 bases and J shed 7 bases, with 18 bases lying between them. CDR3 DNA sequence: TGCGCCAGCTCAAGCCCACTGAAGAGGAATGAGCAGTTCTTC. It specifies CASSSPLKRNEQFF.

This chain connects TRBV6-5 to TRBJ2-7; D remains ambiguous. The CDR3 is made up of 13 amino acids. Trimming took 2 bases from V and 1 from J, leaving 6 bases between them. CDR1 and CDR2 (germline): MNHEY, SVGAGI. The CDR3 DNA follows: TGTGCCAGCAGTTACCTGGAGTCCTACGAGCAGTACTTC. Its translation is CASSYLESYEQYF.

Regarding this clone: Germline is not matched at one junction end, which may reflect a read error. The CDR3, as DNA: TGTGCCAGCAGCTTAGAAGTGCTAGCGGGGGGGATCTACAAGCAGTACTTC. This sequence encodes CASSLEVLAGGIYKQYF. The chain joins TRBV7-8 to TRBJ2-7, with 12 bases matching TRBD2. This CDR3 region has 17 residues. Germline values: CDR1 SGHVS, CDR2 FQNEAQ.

This clone occurred once. J is TRBJ1-2 and V is TRBV28, with D uncertain. There are 19 residues in the CDR3. The germline V gene has CDR1 MDHEN and CDR2 SYDVKM. Trimming shortened V by 2 bases and J by 4 bases, and 26 bases separated the two germline ends. The CDR3: CASSLTDRFTREDFYGYTF. The CDR3 DNA is TGTGCCAGCAGTTTAACGGACCGTTTTACCCGCGAAGACTTCTATGGCTACACCTTC.

The chain recombines TRBV9 with TRBJ2-7; possibly TRBD2 for D (6 bases). The CDR3 is 13 amino acids. V gave up 4 bases and J gave up 1 base, with 9 bases separating them. Germline V gene sequence: CDR1 SGDLS, CDR2 YYNGEE. The CDR3 bases are TGTGCCAGCAGCATAGGGACTTCCTACGAGCAGTACTTC. It specifies CASSIGTSYEQYF. Combining the CDR3 with reference TRBV9 and TRBJ2-7 gives the whole variable domain DSGVTQTPKHLITATGQRVTLRCSPRSGDLSVYWYQQSLDQGLQFLIQYYNGEERAKGNILERFSAQQFPDLHSELNLSSLELGDSALYFCASSIGTSYEQYFGPGTRLTVT.

This chain uses TRBV7-6 with TRBJ2-5, with D tentatively TRBD2 (6 bases). V lost 4 bases and J 1 base, leaving 13 bases between the germline ends. Looked up from germline, CDR1 is SGHVS and CDR2 is FNYEAQ. The CDR3 length is 15 residues. The CDR3 coding sequence is TGTGCCAGCAGCTCCGGGTTGGAGGGCCAAGAGACCCAGTACTTC. Translation: CASSSGLEGQETQYF. Supplemented by reference TRBV7-6 and TRBJ2-5, the full variable domain reads GAGVSQSPRYKVTKRGQDVALRCDPISGHVSLYWYRQALGQGPEFLTYFNYEAQQDKSGLPNDRFSAERPEGSISTLTIQRTEQRDSAMYRCASSSGLEGQETQYFGPGTRLLVL.

The chain links TRBV5-6 to TRBJ1-3; no firm D call. V lost 2 bases and J 2 bases, leaving 5 bases between the germline ends. The germline CDR1 and CDR2 sequences are SGHDT and YYEEEE. The CDR3 extends over 13 amino acids. CDR3 sequence reads: CASSLRAGNTIYF. As DNA, the CDR3 is TGTGCCAGCAGCTTAAGGGCTGGAAACACCATATATTTT. Variable domain in full (rest from reference TRBV5-6 and TRBJ1-3): DAGVTQSPTHLIKTRGQQVTLRCSPKSGHDTVSWYQQALGQGPQFIFQYYEEEERQRGNFPDRFSGHQFPNYSSELNVNALLLGDSALYLCASSLRAGNTIYFGEGSWLTVV.

The sample holds one count of this clone. The chain employs TRBV7-8 and TRBJ2-7, with D maybe TRBD1 (6 bases). From germline, CDR1 is SGHVS and CDR2 FQNEAQ. This CDR3 spans 14 amino acids. V lost 4 bases and J lost 0, with 10 bases in between. CDR3 amino acids: CASSYRTDSYEQYF. CDR3 sequence (DNA): TGTGCCAGCAGCTACCGGACAGACTCCTACGAGCAGTACTTC.

This chain connects TRBV10-1 to TRBJ1-2; 7 bases are a match to TRBD1. The CDR3 sequence is 18 residues long. CDR1 WNHNN and CDR2 SYGVQD come from the germline V gene (reference sequence). Trimming at V came to 2 bases and at J to 1 base, leaving 13 bases not matched to a gene. The CDR3 loop reads CASSEPLKHRGGNYGYTF. CDR3 DNA sequence: TGCGCCAGCAGTGAGCCCCTAAAGCACAGGGGAGGTAACTATGGCTACACCTTC.

V usage is TRBV27 and J usage is TRBJ2-7, with D hard to call. This CDR3 is built from 15 residues. V was trimmed by 3 bases and J by 0 bases, leaving 12 bases between them. Germline V gene lookup returns CDR1 MNHEY and CDR2 SMNVEV (reference sequence). The CDR3 nucleotides are TGTGCCAGCAGTTTGAGTTTCCGGGTCTCCTACGAGCAGTACTTC. Protein product: CASSLSFRVSYEQYF.

The gene calls are TRBV28 and TRBJ2-6; TRBD2 is a possible D gene (7 bases). V dropped 4 bases and J dropped 0 bases, with 16 bases sitting between them. Germline CDR1 reads MDHEN; CDR2 reads SYDVKM. The CDR3 is 18 residues long. The chain's CDR3 is CASSSGWGGYSGANVLTF. The CDR3 DNA follows: TGTGCCAGCAGTTCAGGATGGGGGGGCTACTCTGGGGCCAACGTCCTGACTTTC. Full variable domain (missing parts from reference TRBV28 and TRBJ2-6): DVKVTQSSRYLVKRTGEKVFLECVQDMDHENMFWYRQDPGLGLRLIYFSYDVKMKEKGDIPEGYSVSREKKERFSLILESASTNQTSMYLCASSSGWGGYSGANVLTFGAGSRLTVL.

The chain carries TRBV27 and TRBJ1-3, with D possibly matching TRBD1 (6 bases). V was trimmed by 6 bases and J by 1 base, leaving 13 bases between them. This CDR3 comprises 15 residues. Germline loops: CDR1 MNHEY, CDR2 SMNVEV (reference sequence). CDR3: CASSTTRGSGNTIYF. CDR3 nucleotides: TGTGCCAGCAGCACAACCAGGGGATCTGGAAACACCATATATTTT.

The rearrangement uses TRBV5-1 and TRBJ1-2, with D maybe TRBD1 (5 bases). Trimming shortened V by 1 base and J by 3 bases, and 13 bases separated the two germline ends. Looked up from germline, CDR1 is SGHRS and CDR2 is YFSETQ. This CDR3 comprises 15 residues. CDR3: CASSLTGDGYYGYTF. The DNA for the CDR3 is TGCGCCAGCAGCTTGACAGGAGACGGGTACTATGGCTACACCTTC.

The chain couples TRBV5-4 to TRBJ1-3; weak D call: TRBD1 (5 bases). The V and J ends lost 4 bases and 0 bases respectively, with 11 bases between them. This CDR3 is built from 15 residues. Germline assignment: CDR1 SGHNT and CDR2 YYREEE (reference sequence). The CDR3 sequence: CASSMGRNSGNTIYF. DNA for the CDR3: TGTGCCAGCAGCATGGGACGTAACTCTGGAAACACCATATATTTT.

The DNA for the CDR3 is TGTGCCAGCAGTTTCGGCTATAATTCACCCCTCCACTTT. Translation: CASSFGYNSPLHF. The genes are TRBV27 and TRBJ1-6; no clear D gene. The CDR3 is 13 amino acids. V lost 3 bases and J lost 3, with 3 bases in between. Germline V lookup: CDR1 MNHEY, CDR2 SMNVEV (reference sequence).